Listed here is a single T cell receptor beta chain. This clonotype was observed many times. Its binding antigen is unknown. Per-base qualities were not stored, and no clone one base away is much larger. This sample is part of a study of human T cells and chemical hapten exposure (dated by TCRdb to the early 2020s). The study in broad terms: For sensitization, 2% DPC in acetone was applied to a 2 cm by 2 cm area of upper inner arm skin. The study tracked peripheral blood TCR repertoire changes in vivo during primary and secondary sensitization to the hapten diphenylcyclopropenone (DPC) in alopecia patients. Throughout the study period of 20 to 25 weeks, patients also received therapeutic DPC doses to the scalp every week. The libraries were sequenced as a pool, and the TCR yield per sample differed mostly because of small variations in library volumes within the pool. Blood samples were taken from patients before sensitization (week 0) and then at 2, 6 and about 24 weeks after DPC sensitization. The mostly female patient cohort included alopecia areata with under or over 50% scalp involvement, alopecia totalis and alopecia universalis. Patch testing on the upper back used Finn chambers containing 0.01% DPC, with scoring done after 6 days according to International Contact Dermatitis Research Group standards. Around 30 alopecia patients provided blood for TCR sequencing at one to four time points (pre-sensitization, 2, 6 and 24 weeks). General findings and caveats noted by the study authors: Patch test score was positively correlated with the number of PT1 expanded TCRs, with significance at thresholds 8, 16 and 32 but not at 4. After repeated subsampling, changes were observed in the strength of the expansion versus patch-test correlation and in the threshold at which the correlation became significant. The number of TCRs above 1 in 1000 frequency did not change with DPC sensitization; there was no evidence of global repertoire structure alterations. Significantly more large CDR3 similarity clusters were formed by expanded TCRs than by pre-sensitization or healthy control sets, consistent with antigen-driven responses. All patients had alopecia, a presumed autoimmune disease, so their immune response might differ from that of healthy individuals.

The library was obtained by RACE. The instrument was a NextSeq 500. Library preparation attached unique molecular identifiers to individual cDNA molecules for quantitative, reproducible TCR counting. For every blood RNA sample, sequencing covered both the TCR alpha and TCR beta chains. From the authors' description of their analysis: A median of about 89,000 TCRs per sample was observed, with a range of roughly 23,224 to 750,000. The Decombinator software suite was used to annotate the V, J and CDR3 of the TCR reads. To make PS versus PT1 abundance plots, every sample was subsampled to the same number of TCRs (28,000). TCRs were defined as expanded if absent before sensitization and observed at least eight times at the 2-week time point. The public reads were reanalyzed by TCRdb: fastp trimming at Q25, MiXCR alignment, in-frame beta chains only. For every CDR3 protein sequence, its rows merge into one entry that carries the most common genes and DNA. For this entry, the V and J calls and clone size follow TCRdb and not the study's own pipeline. The sample table holds about 40,000 distinct CDR3 sequences, of which approximately 3.5% were seen once. Together, the top ten hold approximately 6.7% of the sample.

The CDR3 measures 12 amino acids from cysteine to phenylalanine. Left in the record is the CDR3 DNA by itself, 36 bases read in frame from the first base. Sequences MDHEN (CDR1) and SYDVKM (CDR2) are obtained from the germline V gene. Relative to germline, V is missing 7 bases and J is missing 1 base, with 1 base of the junction outside any gene match. The time point label for this specimen denotes: patch test 2, 6 weeks after DPC sensitization. In the paper's terms, the treatment or condition label means: therapeutic diphenylcyclopropenone sensitization with weekly scalp DPC. At every patch-test visit, the blood draw took place before the patch test was put on. Patients were considered eligible if aged 18 to 70, diagnosed with alopecia and deemed suitable for DPC therapy, and patients were excluded if pregnant. Total RNA was extracted from unfractionated whole blood that had been collected in Tempus Blood RNA tubes.

Source: whole blood, taken in connection with sensitization to the hapten diphenylcyclopropenone (DPC). Recombination linked TRBV28 to TRBJ2-7; 7 central nucleotides agree with TRBD2. The sequence was collected from a man aged 35 to 55 with alopecia areata. Some clones in this sample may be carry-over from other donors' samples. In nucleotide form, the sequence is TGTGCCAGCACTAGCGGATCCTACGAGCAGTACTTC. This sequence encodes CASTSGSYEQYF.